This T cell receptor (beta chain) was sequenced in a study of T cells in Graves' hyperthyroidism and ophthalmopathy. Study at large: Upon initial diagnosis and before any treatment, peripheral blood was collected. Study results and caveats: Blood also held most thyroid clonotypes expanded beyond 0.001.

This clonotype has just a few counts. The antigen remains unidentified. Authors of the study amplified TCR beta CDR3 regions from RNA transcripts. The HTBI primer set served for first-round RT-PCR of the TCR CDR3. TCRdb redid the calling of the multiplex PCR reads with MiXCR, one entry per CDR3 protein. The sample shows around 500,000 distinct CDR3 sequences, roughly a sixth of them seen only once. V lost 7 bases, J lost 5 bases, and 11 bases stayed unmatched. This CDR3 has 14 amino acids. Germline V gene sequence: CDR1 MDHEN, CDR2 SYDVKM. Out of approximately 10 ml of fresh peripheral blood came the PBMCs.

The chain links TRBV28 to TRBJ2-7; 7 nucleotides align to TRBD1. The TCR originated in a woman between 25 and 40 years old with Graves' ophthalmopathy. The source material was blood. The CDR3 loop reads CASTPPDRVDEQYF. The CDR3, as DNA: TGTGCCAGCACCCCACCCGACAGGGTCGACGAGCAGTACTTC.